The clone carrying this T cell receptor (beta chain) was counted a few times. Its antigen is unknown. The CDR3 has 13 amino acids. The V gene lost 1 base and the J gene lost 4 bases, with 4 bases spanning the gap. The germline CDR1 and CDR2 sequences are LGHNA and YSLEER. This sample was included in a study of cytotoxic CD8 clonotypes in ibrutinib-treated CLL. General observations from the study: Treatment left the uncommon public clonotypes either contracted or stable in frequency.

Cryopreserved PBMCs supplied approximately 2 micrograms of genomic DNA for TCR beta libraries. Investigators sought sequencing depths of between 1 in 200,000 and 1 in 1 million T cells. Profiling relied on immunoSEQ multiplex PCR, and the TCRdb table lists in-frame clones only, not all of them. The sample holds around 29,000 clones, over 55% seen once. The TCR originated in a human donor with chronic lymphocytic leukemia. The V gene is TRBV4-3, the J gene TRBJ2-2, with D hard to call. This specimen consisted of PBMCs, obtained after 24 months of ibrutinib treatment. CDR3 sequence reads: CASSQVSTGELFF. The CDR3 nucleotides are TGCGCCAGCAGCCAAGTCTCCACCGGGGAGCTGTTTTTT.